Reported below is one T cell receptor beta chain. The antigen remains unidentified. The data were obtained in a study of Ad26.COV2.S vaccination and SARS-CoV-2 variants. Notes on the study in general: Placebo recipients showed lower spike-specific TCR breadth than vaccinees.

As for treatment: approximately 18 received Ad26.COV2.S at low or high dose, single or two shots; several received placebo; per-sample allocation not given. All samples were drawn on day 63, counting from the first vaccine or placebo injection. This vaccine is an Ad26 vector that expresses the Wuhan-strain SARS-CoV-2 spike. CDR1 is SGHTA, CDR2 FQGNSA, per germline. This CDR3 contains 16 residues. V gave up 6 bases and J gave up 0 bases, with 15 bases separating them. Libraries were prepared by immunoSEQ multiplex PCR; TCRdb keeps only in-frame clonotypes and omits some of them. The data show 350,000 to 500,000 clones, about 88% seen once.

The TCR sequence derives from a person between 18 and 65 years old who received the Ad26.COV2.S COVID-19 vaccine or a placebo. The chain is built from TRBV7-2 and TRBJ2-1, with a weak D call TRBD2 (5 bases). Sequenced here: peripheral blood, sampled in a trial of Ad26.COV2.S vaccine versus placebo. In DNA, the CDR3 is TGTGCCAGCAGGGCCAGAGCGGTGAGCTCCTACAATGAGCAGTTCTTC. Its protein is CASRARAVSSYNEQFF.